Listed below are T cell receptor beta chains from one sample, sequenced in a study of somatic mutations in cytotoxic T cells in rheumatoid arthritis. Repertoires were generated with immunoSEQ multiplex PCR, while TCRdb's copy carries only in-frame clones and drops some. The repertoire holds thousands of clones, with just under 75% as singletons. The sample was CD8+ T cells sorted from blood. These receptor sequences come from an adult with rheumatoid arthritis. Each CDR3 is given with its conserved first and last residue. The D gene is left open where the match is weak. Size tells how often a clone was seen (once, few, many) or the class of an expanded clone, and some rows leave it out.

D gene	V gene	J gene	clone size	CDR3 DNA	CDR3 protein
TRBD1	TRBV6-6	TRBJ2-7	once	TGTGCCAGCAGTGCGACAGGGGCCGAATACGAGCAGTACTTC	CASSATGAEYEQYF
.	TRBV6-8	TRBJ2-7	.	TGTGCCAGCACCAAGGGATTTGGACCTAGCTTGTCCGAGCAGTACTTC	CASTKGFGPSLSEQYF
TRBD2	TRBV28	TRBJ2-1	.	TGTGCCAGCAGTTTCCTAGCGGGAGTTATAAATGAGCAGTTCTTC	CASSFLAGVINEQFF
.	TRBV11-2	TRBJ2-3	.	TGTGCCAGCAGTTCAACGTGGCAGCCCAGCATCCCGTATTTT	CASSSTWQPSIPYF
.	TRBV7-9	TRBJ2-1	.	TGTGCCAGCATGGGCAGGGGGGGAAGGTACAATGAGCAGTTCTTC	CASMGRGGRYNEQFF
.	TRBV9	TRBJ1-2	once	TGTGCCAGCAGCGAAGGGGTTACCTATGGCTACACCTTC	CASSEGVTYGYTF
.	TRBV6-1	TRBJ2-7	few	TGTGCCAGCAGTGACGACTCTCCCTACGAGCAGTACTTC	CASSDDSPYEQYF
.	TRBV30	TRBJ2-7	.	TGTGCCTGGAGTCCGGGACTTGGGGGGAGCGAGCAGTACTTC	CAWSPGLGGSEQYF
.	TRBV19	TRBJ1-6	.	TGTGCCAGTAACACTGGACCGGATACTTATTCACCCCTCCACTTT	CASNTGPDTYSPLHF
TRBD1	TRBV27	TRBJ1-2	.	TGTGCCAGCAGTTACACAGGGGAATTGGGACGCTATGGCTACACCTTC	CASSYTGELGRYGYTF
.	TRBV19	TRBJ2-5	.	TGTGCCAGTATGCCTATGGGACGAGAGACCCAGTACTTC	CASMPMGRETQYF
TRBD1	TRBV27	TRBJ1-2	.	TGTGCCAGCAGTGCAGGGGGCGTCTATGGCTACACCTTC	CASSAGGVYGYTF
.	TRBV7-9	TRBJ2-5	.	TGTGCCAGCAAGAGGCAGGGAGCCGTTCAAGAGACCCAGTACTTC	CASKRQGAVQETQYF
TRBD2	TRBV7-9	TRBJ2-5	.	TGTGCCAGCAGTTATCGGACTAGCGGTCTCCAAGAGACCCAGTACTTC	CASSYRTSGLQETQYF
TRBD1	TRBV27	TRBJ1-2	.	TGTGCCAGCAGTTCCCGGACAGGGGGCTTAACTAACTATGGCTACACCTTC	CASSSRTGGLTNYGYTF
.	TRBV7-2	TRBJ2-7	few	TGTGCCAGCAGCTCCCGATTCTCCTACGAGCAGTACTTC	CASSSRFSYEQYF
TRBD2	TRBV2	TRBJ2-7	few	TGTGCCAGCGGGAGGGCCCTCTACGAGCAGTACTTC	CASGRALYEQYF
TRBD2	TRBV29-1	TRBJ2-1	.	TGCAGCGTTGGGCTAGCGGGGGGGCGCAATGAGCAGTTCTTC	CSVGLAGGRNEQFF
.	TRBV21-1	TRBJ2-5	.	TGTGCCAGCAGCAAAGATTCCCATGAGCGGGAGATCCCTCAAGAGACCCAGTACTTC	CASSKDSHEREIPQETQYF
.	TRBV21-1	TRBJ1-2	once	TGTGCCAGCAGCAAAAGCGGACAGGGTGAGAATGGCTACACCTTC	CASSKSGQGENGYTF
TRBD2	TRBV5-6	TRBJ2-7	.	TGTGCCAGCAGCTCAGGACTAGCGGCCTACGAGCAGTACTTC	CASSSGLAAYEQYF
.	TRBV27	TRBJ1-1	.	TGTGCCAGCAGTCTGCAGGTAAACACTGAAGCTTTCTTT	CASSLQVNTEAFF
.	TRBV6-1	TRBJ1-1	once	TGTGCCAGCAGGGAGGGCCCCTACAGGGACACTGAAGCTTTCTTT	CASREGPYRDTEAFF
TRBD2	TRBV11-2	TRBJ2-7	few	TGTGCCAGCAGCTTCGTCCTAGCGGGATATGAGCAGTACTTC	CASSFVLAGYEQYF
TRBD1	TRBV6-4	TRBJ2-1	.	TGTGCCAGCAGTGTGAATGCTGAGGACAGGGGCGGGAATGAGCAGTTCTTC	CASSVNAEDRGGNEQFF
TRBD2	TRBV5-4	TRBJ2-7	.	TGTGCCAGCAGCTTGGAGGGGACTAGCGCCTACGAGCAGTACTTC	CASSLEGTSAYEQYF
.	TRBV7-9	TRBJ1-1	.	TGTGCCAGCAGCTTCGTTTACAGCCAGAAAACTGAAGCTTTCTTT	CASSFVYSQKTEAFF
TRBD2	TRBV13	TRBJ2-3	.	TGTGCCAGCAGGCCAGCGGGGGACACAGATACGCAGTATTTT	CASRPAGDTDTQYF